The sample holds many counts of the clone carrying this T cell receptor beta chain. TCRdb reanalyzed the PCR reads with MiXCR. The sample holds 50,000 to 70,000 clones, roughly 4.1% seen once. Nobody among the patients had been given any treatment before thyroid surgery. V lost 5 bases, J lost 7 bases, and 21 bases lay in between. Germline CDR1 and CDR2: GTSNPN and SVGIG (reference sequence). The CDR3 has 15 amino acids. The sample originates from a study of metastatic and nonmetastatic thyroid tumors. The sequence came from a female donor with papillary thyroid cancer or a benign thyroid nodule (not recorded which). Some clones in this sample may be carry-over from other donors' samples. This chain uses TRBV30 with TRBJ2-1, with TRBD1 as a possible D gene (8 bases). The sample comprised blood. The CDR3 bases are TGTGCCTGGTCCCCGCAGGGGGCCGGGAGGAATGAGCAGTTCTTC. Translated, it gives CAWSPQGAGRNEQFF.